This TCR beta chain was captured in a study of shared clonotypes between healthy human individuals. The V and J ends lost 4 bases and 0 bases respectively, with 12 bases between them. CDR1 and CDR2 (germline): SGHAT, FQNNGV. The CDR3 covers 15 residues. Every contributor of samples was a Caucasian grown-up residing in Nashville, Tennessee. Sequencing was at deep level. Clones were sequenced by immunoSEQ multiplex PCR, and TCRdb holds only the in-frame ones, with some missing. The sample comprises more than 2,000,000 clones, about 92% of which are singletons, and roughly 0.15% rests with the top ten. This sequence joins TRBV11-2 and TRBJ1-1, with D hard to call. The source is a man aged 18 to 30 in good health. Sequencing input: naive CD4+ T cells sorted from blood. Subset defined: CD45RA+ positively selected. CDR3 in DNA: TGTGCCAGCAGCTCGAGAGGGTCCTTGAACACTGAAGCTTTCTTT. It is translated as CASSSRGSLNTEAFF.